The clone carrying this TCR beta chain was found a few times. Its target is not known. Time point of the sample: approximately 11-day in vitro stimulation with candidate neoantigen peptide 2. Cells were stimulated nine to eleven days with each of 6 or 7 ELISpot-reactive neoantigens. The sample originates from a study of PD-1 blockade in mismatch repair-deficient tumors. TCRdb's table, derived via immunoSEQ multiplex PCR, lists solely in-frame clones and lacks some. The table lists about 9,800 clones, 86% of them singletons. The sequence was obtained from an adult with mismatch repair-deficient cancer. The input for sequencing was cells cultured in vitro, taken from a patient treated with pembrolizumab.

CDR3 in DNA: TGTGCCAGCAGTGCGCCCTCCAGGGGGCAATGGAACTACGAGCAGTACTTC. Translating gives CASSAPSRGQWNYEQYF. The chain couples TRBV2 to TRBJ2-7; 8 positions match TRBD1. The CDR3 consists of 17 residues. The germline V gene has CDR1 SNHLY and CDR2 FYNNEI. V shed 4 bases, J shed 3 bases, and the junction held 14 bases outside the gene matches.